This section outlines one TCR beta chain sequence together with its context. This clone was counted only a few times. Its target antigen remains unknown. Base-call qualities are not available, and no considerably larger clone is one nucleotide away. The entry originates in a study of cytomegalovirus exposure and HLA in healthy donors listed by TCRdb under 2017. Study-wide context: According to an earlier analysis of several hundred of the donors, about 180 million T cells yielded 117 million unique TCR beta sequences and about 300 Gb of sequence data. All discovery cohort repertoires had been generated on a single sequencing platform. High-throughput TCR immunosequencing, statistical association of individual TCRs with disease status, and machine learning were combined to predict cytomegalovirus infection status. A later analysis re-analyzed previously published TCR beta repertoires from roughly 690 donors and added high-resolution HLA genotyping to study TCR occurrence patterns. An early release that covered approximately 600 HLA-typed donors contained approximately 300 gigabases of sequencing data and tens of millions of unique TCR sequences. An earlier analysis of some 600 of the donors applied high-throughput TCR beta sequencing to assess whether each TCR beta V gene segment acted as functional or pseudogenic. The T cell repertoires of roughly 660 subjects were profiled by immunosequencing and related to cytomegalovirus serostatus. The study aimed to test whether signatures of past pathogen exposure could be identified by cataloging public T cell receptors. HLA typing included class I and class II loci at four-digit resolution. A separate validation cohort of about 110 different subjects was used in addition to the roughly 620-subject first cohort. Of the roughly 410 genotyped donors, less than 85% were placed in the genetic ancestry cluster associated with self-reported Caucasian donors. Alongside the repertoire data, information on donor age, sex, ethnicity and CMV serostatus was compiled. A later genetic analysis took genome-wide SNP genotypes for about three fifths of the roughly 700 donors and used that subset as a discovery cohort. In the later analysis, no new phenotypic data were used to find candidate immune exposures; instead, reliance was placed on TCR beta sequences and their occurrence across donors. Four or five DR-DQ haplotypes were treated as single units for association and clustering because of strong linkage in the cohort. Among around 400 genotyped donors of the cohort, an average of roughly 230,000 unique TCR beta nucleotide sequences was sequenced per donor, of which about 18% were non-productive. The number of donors typed differed by locus, with roughly 620-630 for A, B, C, DRB1 and DQB1, around 520 for DQA1, over 600 for DPA1, and approximately 470 for DPB1.

In total, around 600 healthy bone marrow donors made up the cohort. At the time of sampling, all cohort members were nominally healthy, though unrecorded immune exposures were likely present. The donor was CMV seropositive and belonged to the group of more than 250 seropositive cohort members. Each donor provided a peripheral blood sample, and peripheral blood mononuclear cells were used for TCR beta sequencing. Genomic DNA extraction from the blood cell samples was performed with the Qiagen DNeasy Blood Extraction Kit. The paper's findings and limits, for the study overall: V-gene and J-gene trimming of TCR beta chains was associated with a missense DCLRE1C variant in a later genetic analysis, and the association was replicated in an independent cohort. Because the 87-base-pair reads could not distinguish some IMGT-functional V segments, including TRBV6-2 and TRBV6-3, those segments were excluded. A later analysis reported that several top co-occurrence clusters appeared linked to parvovirus B19, influenza, CMV and Epstein-Barr virus. A further reported finding was that TCR beta sequences accurately predicted the HLA-A and HLA-B alleles for most subjects in the first cohort. Linkage disequilibrium might explain the correlated functional status among segregating V segments, but an unknown experimental factor could not be excluded. Sequencing depth was assumed to be roughly uniform across donors in the presence/absence analyses, though that assumption may not hold. For the cohort, immune exposure information was limited to CMV serostatus. Only TCR beta chains were sequenced in this cohort, and the absence of alpha or paired-chain data limited detectable features. In a later analysis, TCR association rates were found to vary across HLA loci, with the most associated TCRs seen for DRB1 alleles and the fewest for HLA-C alleles. In both the original and validation cohorts, the classifier was reported to diagnose cytomegalovirus status with high specificity and sensitivity. Most TCR sequences were seen in very few donors, while some public TCRs were found in many individuals. An earlier analysis of roughly 570 of the donors showed that most TCR beta V segments appeared in productive rearrangements either about 87% or about 30% of the time, which broadly matched IMGT annotations. In the study, approximately 160 TCR beta chains were listed as associated with cytomegalovirus. Because counts were too low, about 18 rarely observed V segments, including chromosome 9 orphons, were left out of the earlier analysis of several hundred of the donors. It was suggested by the authors that the approach could potentially be generalized to other disease states and immunological phenotypes. A later genetic analysis reported fewer N-insertions in productive TCRs among donors in an Asian-associated ancestry cluster than the approximately 670-donor mean. In vitro tests confirmed that a few of the cytomegalovirus-associated TCR beta chains recognize cytomegalovirus antigens. In a later analysis, most CMV-associated TCR beta chains were found to appear HLA-restricted, with HLA associations seemingly driven largely by CMV exposure. A group of highly shared sequence variants was considered likely to be a technical artifact of the sequencing pipeline. Specific HLA alleles were associated with roughly 16,000 TCR beta sequences at a false discovery rate of 0.05 in a later analysis. In a later analysis, HLA-associated TCR beta chains showed more clonal expansion and lower generation probabilities than non-associated chains that were equally common. Strong co-occurrence of HLA alleles, especially DR and DQ, made assigning TCR associations to individual alleles difficult. Because some donors lacked HLA typing at each locus, the association tests relied only on the typed subset.

V is pruned by 6 bases and J by 5 bases, leaving 9 bases of the junction without a gene match. Reading from cysteine to phenylalanine, the CDR3 counts 14 amino acids. Just the 42-base CDR3 DNA is kept, in frame starting at base 1. In the germline V gene (reference sequence), CDR1 corresponds to MNHEY and CDR2 to SMNVEV. The receptor library was made with the immunoSEQ multiplex PCR assay. A mixture of 60 forward primers for TCR Vbeta segments and 13 reverse primers for TCR Jbeta segments was used in the multiplex PCR. Amplification of the CDR3 region of rearranged TCR beta genes was performed with a multiplex PCR assay on genomic DNA. The amplified TCR beta libraries were sequenced on the Illumina HiSeq System as 87-base-pair reads. The study's own analysis went as follows. A later analysis counted some 80 million unique TCR beta chains across the 666 repertoires, and about 10 million of these chains were shared by at least two donors. Raw reads were error-corrected and collapsed into unique sequences with a nearest-neighbor algorithm that merged closely related sequences to remove PCR and sequencing errors. Alignment of CDR3 sequences to IMGT reference sequences was used to assign V, D and J gene segments. For a sequence to be retained, at least a six-nucleotide match to both a V gene segment and a J gene segment was required. Rearrangements were classified as productive when the CDR3 lacked stop codons and remained in frame with V and J, and all other rearrangements were classified as non-productive. CDR3 was defined by IMGT convention, running from the second conserved V-encoded cysteine to the conserved J-encoded phenylalanine. In an earlier analysis of some 550 of the donors, sequences lacking an unambiguous match to a single V gene segment were excluded. An earlier analysis of a few hundred of the donors called V segments functional above 56.7% productive rearrangements and segregating when the between-donor standard deviation exceeded 5%. A statistical classification framework was built for diagnosing cytomegalovirus status from the catalog of TCR beta chain sequences. In a later analysis, TCR nucleotide sequences were compared against IMGT/GENE-DB human TR gene sequences so that V and J genes could be assigned. The TCRdist pipeline was used in a later analysis to assign CDR3 sequences and most-parsimonious VDJ recombination scenarios. A later analysis defined each TCR beta chain by its CDR3 amino acid sequence plus V-gene family, and excluded reads lacking a unique V-gene family. In a later analysis, fewer than 650 highly shared, low-generation-probability nucleotide sequences were removed to address suspected cross-contamination and a sequencing artifact. In a later analysis, a clonal expansion index for each public chain was calculated from normalized within-repertoire ranks of inferred template counts. In a later analysis, generation probabilities were computed using a VDJ recombination model fitted to out-of-frame rearrangements, and the results were checked against IGoR. Hypergeometric tests were used in a later analysis to score TCR-TCR, TCR-HLA and TCR-CMV co-occurrence, with a repertoire-size bias correction applied to the TCR pairs. False discovery rates were estimated in a later analysis by permuting HLA or CMV assignments 20 times. In a later analysis, co-occurring TCRs were grouped using DBSCAN, and TCRdist sequence similarity was added for clustering within HLA-allele-positive subsets. For co-occurrence clustering, repertoires with fewer than 30,000 or more than 120,000 public chains were excluded, along with roughly five repertoires with anomalous nucleotide sharing. As stored in TCRdb, this immuneACCESS dataset retains in-frame rearrangements with V and J assigned. A fraction of the clones does not appear; measured against another copy, unresolved V genes explain less than half of the discrepancy, and the remainder lacks a known reason. That table supplies the V and J calls and clone size; D and trimming were determined from the DNA. The sample has approximately 160,000 clones on record, 65% to 70% of them singletons. The ten largest account for around 4.5% of the sample.

The rearrangement joined TRBV27 to TRBJ1-1, and 7 bases in between align with TRBD1. The clonotype was recovered from a woman aged 18-29 years in good health and CMV-seropositive. Sample: PBMCs. In nucleotides, the sequence is TGTGCCAGCAGCGAGACAACAGGGGTTACTGAAGCTTTCTTT. This translates into CASSETTGVTEAFF.